These 22 T cell receptor beta chains were sequenced from one sample in a study of T cells in Graves' hyperthyroidism and ophthalmopathy. Regions amplified from RNA transcripts were the TCR beta CDR3 regions. The HTBI primer set served for first-round RT-PCR of the TCR CDR3. TCRdb passed the multiplex PCR reads through MiXCR, listing each CDR3 protein once. The repertoire consists of hundreds of thousands of distinct CDR3 sequences, with 12% to 15% occurring once and the leading ten covering around 32%. Sequenced input: blood. These receptor sequences come from a woman between 40 and 50 years old with Graves' ophthalmopathy.

Many counts were recorded for this clonotype. This chain links TRBV6-1 with TRBJ1-2; TRBD1 might be the D (5 bases). Germline V gene sequence: CDR1 MNHNS, CDR2 SASEGT. V shed 1 base and J shed 8 bases, with 17 bases lying between them. The CDR3 is 15 amino acids. DNA of the CDR3: TGTGCCAGCAGTGAAGATTTCATGGGACGGGCGGGCTACACCTTC. This gives the protein CASSEDFMGRAGYTF.

This chain links TRBV5-1 with TRBJ2-7, with a possible D match to TRBD2 (6 bases). The CDR3 is 13 residues long. V was shortened by 4 bases and J by 3 bases, with 11 bases between the two germline ends. Germline V lookup: CDR1 SGHRS, CDR2 YFSETQ. The CDR3 DNA sequence: TGCGCCAGCAGCCGGACGGACTACTACGAGCAGTACTTC. Translated, it gives CASSRTDYYEQYF. The full variable domain, in which reference TRBV5-1 and TRBJ2-7 provide the parts outside the CDR3, is KAGVTQTPRYLIKTRGQQVTLSCSPISGHRSVSWYQQTPGQGLQFLFEYFSETQRNKGNFPGRFSGRQFSNSRSEMNVSTLELGDSALYLCASSRTDYYEQYFGPGTRLTVT.

This clonotype was seen ten or more times. The V gene is TRBV6-1, the J gene TRBJ1-2; unclear D gene. V lost 3 bases, J lost 8 bases, and 4 bases lay in between. Germline CDR1 is MNHNS and CDR2 is SASEGT. CDR3 size: 10 residues. CDR3 bases: TGTGCCAGCAGTGATTGGGGCTACACCTTC. As protein: CASSDWGYTF.

This chain uses TRBV14 with TRBJ1-2, with D possibly being TRBD1 (5 bases). Trimming removed 4 bases at V and 2 bases at J, with 14 bases between. This CDR3 comprises 15 residues. Looked up from germline, CDR1 is SGHDN and CDR2 is FVKESK. The CDR3 nucleotides are TGTGCCAGCAGCCTTGACTTAAGGGGCAACTATGGCTACACCTTC. Translation gives CASSLDLRGNYGYTF.

The chain joins TRBV15 to TRBJ2-7, with D uncertain. V was trimmed by 0 bases and J by 0 bases, leaving 6 bases between them. Germline-derived CDR1 and CDR2 are LNHNV and YYDKDF (reference sequence). The CDR3 runs 14 residues. CDR3 sequence: CATSRDGPSYEQYF. DNA for the CDR3: TGTGCCACCAGCAGAGATGGACCCTCCTACGAGCAGTACTTC.

The chain is built from TRBV20-1 and TRBJ2-7; no clear D gene. Trimming cost V 0 bases and J 4 bases, with 16 bases left between them. The germline V gene has CDR1 DFQATT and CDR2 SNEGSKA (reference sequence). This CDR3 spans 15 amino acids. CDR3 region: CSARDRSKGGYEQYF. As DNA, the CDR3 is TGCAGTGCTAGAGATCGTTCCAAAGGCGGATACGAGCAGTACTTC.

This clonotype has ten or more counts. V usage is TRBV7-8 and J usage is TRBJ1-1; D possibly corresponds to TRBD1 (5 bases). The CDR3 is made up of 15 amino acids. Germline V lookup: CDR1 SGHVS, CDR2 FQNEAQ. Trimming took 6 bases from V and 4 from J, leaving 18 bases between them. CDR3 protein: CASRPMDGGGTEAFF. CDR3 nucleotide sequence: TGTGCCAGCAGACCCATGGACGGCGGGGGCACTGAAGCTTTCTTT.

With regard to this clonotype: This likely comes from a read error, as the CDR3 has no conserved phenylalanine or tryptophan at its end. This chain joins TRBV3-1 and TRBJ1-1; maybe TRBD1 (6 bases). Germline-derived CDR1 and CDR2 are LGHDT and YNNKEL (reference sequence). The CDR3 totals 15 residues. The ends were cut back, 6 bases at V and 0 bases at J, with 14 bases in the middle. The CDR3 nucleotides are TGTGCCAGCAGGCCCACAGGGATGATGAACACTGAAGCTTTCCTT. This gives the protein CASRPTGMMNTEAFL.

The chain links TRBV24-1 to TRBJ2-6; 7 bases fit TRBD1. CDR3 length: 18 residues. Per the germline V gene, CDR1 is KGHDR and CDR2 is SFDVKD. The V and J ends lost 3 bases and 3 bases, in that order; junction bases with no gene match: 10. CDR3 residues: CATSDAGPGGGGANVLTF. The CDR3 coding sequence is TGTGCCACCAGTGATGCCGGGCCAGGGGGTGGTGGGGCCAACGTCCTGACTTTC.

This clonotype was found once. V is TRBV10-1 and J is TRBJ1-1; 9 nucleotides line up with TRBD1. Losses at the gene ends were 0 bases for V and 3 bases for J; bases not matched to a gene: 2. The V gene's germline CDR1 is WNHNN and CDR2 SYGVQD (reference sequence). The CDR3 contains 15 residues. CDR3 sequence: CASSESTGGDTEAFF. The CDR3 nucleotides read TGCGCCAGCAGTGAGTCGACAGGGGGGGACACTGAAGCTTTCTTT.

This clonotype was counted ten times or more. The gene calls are TRBV7-8 and TRBJ1-1; D ambiguous. Trimming took 3 bases from V and 5 from J, leaving 16 bases between them. Germline V lookup: CDR1 SGHVS, CDR2 FQNEAQ. The CDR3 sequence is 15 residues long. CDR3 sequence (DNA): TGTGCCAGCAGCTTTTCGGGCGGATGGGCAACTGAAGCTTTCTTT. This encodes CASSFSGGWATEAFF.

This clonotype was seen many times. The J gene is TRBJ2-7, the V gene TRBV28; D is unclear. Trimming left V 5 bases short and J 4 bases short, with 9 bases between. The CDR3 totals 12 residues. The germline gives CDR1 MDHEN, CDR2 SYDVKM. The CDR3 here is CASSLSDYEQYF. DNA for the CDR3: TGTGCCAGCAGTCTCTCCGATTACGAGCAGTACTTC.

This clonotype was observed a few times. This chain connects TRBV5-4 to TRBJ1-1, with TRBD1 matching over 11 bases. Germline V lookup: CDR1 SGHNT, CDR2 YYREEE (reference sequence). Unmatched junction bases numbered 14, after V lost 0 bases and J lost 4 bases. CDR3 length: 19 amino acids. CDR3 region: CASSLGGKRTGGIGTEAFF. CDR3 coding DNA: TGTGCCAGCAGCTTGGGGGGTAAGCGGACAGGGGGCATCGGCACTGAAGCTTTCTTT.

This clonotype was observed many times. The rearrangement links TRBV28 to TRBJ1-1; D perhaps matches TRBD1 (6 bases). V was cut by 7 bases and J by 3 bases, with 24 bases left in between. The CDR3 covers 17 residues. CDR1 and CDR2 (germline): MDHEN, SYDVKM. The CDR3 protein is CASTPWGAGDQDTEAFF. CDR3 nucleotide sequence: TGTGCCAGCACCCCCTGGGGGGCAGGGGACCAAGACACTGAAGCTTTCTTT.

There are many counts of this clonotype. This sequence joins TRBV5-5 and TRBJ1-5; the D gene is possibly TRBD1 (6 bases). This CDR3 comprises 14 residues. CDR1 and CDR2 (germline): SGHKS, YYEKEE (reference sequence). V was shortened by 4 bases and J by 5 bases, with 13 bases between the two germline ends. The DNA of the CDR3 is TGTGCCAGCAGCCCTAGACAGGCCCATCAGCCCCAGCATTTT. This codes for CASSPRQAHQPQHF.

There are many counts of this clonotype. One junction end does not reproduce the germline sequence, and a read error may be involved. The chain has TRBV3-1 and TRBJ2-5; D may match TRBD1 or TRBD2 (5 bases each). The germline CDR1 and CDR2 sequences are LGHDT and YNNKEL (reference sequence). The CDR3 is 14 amino acids. The CDR3 is CASSHRGRQGTQYF. The CDR3 DNA is TGTGCCAGCAGCCACCGGGGCCGACAAGGGACCCAGTACTTC.

With regard to this clonotype: This may come from a read error, since a much larger clone is one base off. The chain recombines TRBV11-2 with TRBJ1-3; possible D gene TRBD1, 6 bases. Trimming left V 4 bases short and J 4 bases short, with 11 bases between. The germline gives CDR1 SGHAT, CDR2 FQNNGV. CDR3 length: 14 amino acids. CDR3 sequence reads: CASSSQGMGNTIYF. In DNA form, the CDR3 reads TGTGCCAGCAGCTCACAGGGAATGGGAAACACCATATATTTT.

This CDR3 reads CAISESTYEQYF. The CDR3 DNA sequence: TGTGCCATCAGTGAGTCAACCTACGAGCAGTACTTC. This chain links TRBV10-3 with TRBJ2-7; D gene ambiguous. Germline V gene lookup returns CDR1 ENHRY and CDR2 SYGVKD. Trimming shortened V by 0 bases and J by 2 bases, and 2 bases separated the two germline ends. This CDR3 comprises 12 residues.

Ten or more counts support this clonotype. The V and J genes are TRBV20-1 and TRBJ2-5; 11 nucleotides agree with TRBD2. The CDR3 sequence is 14 residues long. The V gene's germline CDR1 is DFQATT and CDR2 SNEGSKA (reference sequence). V trimming: 6 bases; J trimming: 3 bases; junction bases outside the gene matches: 6. The CDR3 is CSAASTSGEETQYF. The CDR3 nucleotides read TGCAGTGCCGCATCGACTAGCGGGGAAGAGACCCAGTACTTC.

This clonotype was recorded at least ten times. The V and J genes are TRBV25-1 and TRBJ2-1; D is uncertain. The ends were cut back, 0 bases at V and 0 bases at J, with 6 bases in the middle. Germline V gene lookup returns CDR1 MGHDK and CDR2 SYGVNS. This CDR3 is 15 amino acids long. CDR3 residues: CASSEYKVSYNEQFF. The CDR3 DNA is TGTGCCAGCAGTGAATACAAGGTCTCCTACAATGAGCAGTTCTTC.

This clonotype was detected ten times or more. The V and J genes are TRBV7-6 and TRBJ2-1; no clear D. CDR3 length: 13 amino acids. Trimming removed 1 base at V and 9 bases at J, with 10 bases between. CDR1 and CDR2 from the germline V gene are SGHVS and FNYEAQ. Written as DNA, the CDR3 is TGTGCCAGCAGCTTAGGGAGTGGACGTGAGCAGTTCTTC. Protein product: CASSLGSGREQFF.

This clonotype was seen only a few times. The V call is TRBV3-1, the J call TRBJ1-1; 7 positions agree with TRBD1. This CDR3 has 18 amino acids. Germline CDR1 LGHDT, CDR2 YNNKEL (reference sequence). V shed 3 bases, J shed 2 bases, and the junction held 15 bases outside the gene matches. The CDR3: CASSHKGRDRLKNTEAFF. The CDR3 DNA follows: TGTGCCAGCAGCCACAAGGGCAGGGACAGACTAAAAAACACTGAAGCTTTCTTT.